This TCR beta chain is drawn from a study of shared clonotypes between healthy human individuals. TCRdb keeps only in-frame clones here, not all; method: immunoSEQ multiplex PCR. Of a few million clones in the sample, approximately 93% are singletons; the top ten hold 0.35% to 0.45%. Germline CDR1 is SGDLS and CDR2 is YYNGEE. The CDR3 is made up of 14 amino acids. The germline V and J ends were trimmed by 0 bases and 3 bases, with 6 bases remaining between them. Points from the study as a whole: It was anticipated that sequencing depth would influence how many clonotypes donors shared. Few donors limited the genetic and exposure-history diversity represented.

As to this clone: Its antigen is not identified. Distinct nucleotide sequences in the sample also encode this CDR3.

Input material: naive CD4+ T cells from PBMCs. Subset: CD45RA+ positively selected. The TCR originated in a young man in good health. Some clones in this sample may be carry-over from other donors' samples. The V gene is TRBV9, the J gene TRBJ2-2, with D possibly TRBD2 on 6 matching bases. The CDR3 loop reads CASSVGGDTGELFF. In DNA form, the CDR3 reads TGTGCCAGCAGCGTAGGGGGGGACACCGGGGAGCTGTTTTTT.